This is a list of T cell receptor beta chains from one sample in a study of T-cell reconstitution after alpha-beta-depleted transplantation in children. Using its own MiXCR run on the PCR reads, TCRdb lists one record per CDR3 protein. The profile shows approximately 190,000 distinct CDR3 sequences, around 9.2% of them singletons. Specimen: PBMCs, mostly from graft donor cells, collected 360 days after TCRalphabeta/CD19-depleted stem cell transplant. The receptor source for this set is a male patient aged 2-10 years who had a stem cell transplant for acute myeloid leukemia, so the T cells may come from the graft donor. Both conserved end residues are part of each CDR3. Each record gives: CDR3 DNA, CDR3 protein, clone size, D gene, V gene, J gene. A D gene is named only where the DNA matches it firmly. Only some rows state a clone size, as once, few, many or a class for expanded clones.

TGCAGCTCTGGGAGCACTGAAGCTTTCTTT	CSSGSTEAFF	many	-	TRBV29-1	TRBJ1-1
TGTGCCAGCAGCTTTGAACCGGGACTCGATGGCTACACCTTC	CASSFEPGLDGYTF	few	-	TRBV7-9	TRBJ1-2
TGCGCCAGCAGCCCAGGGACTAGCGGGAGGGGAGAGCAGTACTTC	CASSPGTSGRGEQYF	few	TRBD2	TRBV4-3	TRBJ2-7
TGTGCCAGCAGCTTTGGACTAGCGGGATCCAATGAGCAGTTCTTC	CASSFGLAGSNEQFF	many	TRBD2	TRBV6-2/TRBV6-3	TRBJ2-1
TGTGCCAGCAGCCGACAGGGACTACGAGATACGCAGTATTTT	CASSRQGLRDTQYF	few	-	TRBV7-9	TRBJ2-3
TGTGCCACCAGTGAACTGACAGAGTCAGGGGAGACCCAGTACTTC	CATSELTESGETQYF	many	-	TRBV24-1	TRBJ2-5
TGCAGTGCTACCCCCGGGAGCACAGATACGCAGTATTTT	CSATPGSTDTQYF	many	-	TRBV20-1	TRBJ2-3
TGTGCCAGCAGCTTCTCCCATACGCAGTATTTT	CASSFSHTQYF	many	-	TRBV7-9	TRBJ2-3
TGTGCCAGCGGAACGGGCAGCAATCAGCCCCAGCATTTT	CASGTGSNQPQHF	few	-	TRBV7-8	TRBJ1-5
TGTGCCAGCAGCTTAGGTCCAGCGGGAGCGTCCTACGAGCAGTACTTC	CASSLGPAGASYEQYF	many	TRBD2	TRBV7-2	TRBJ2-7
TGCAGTGCTAGGGGGACTAGCATAGATACGCAGTATTTT	CSARGTSIDTQYF	few	TRBD2	TRBV20-1	TRBJ2-3
TGTGCCAGCAGCTTAGCGATACAAGAGACCCAGTACTTC	CASSLAIQETQYF	-	-	TRBV7-2	TRBJ2-5
TGTGCCAGCAGTGGTAGGAACTATGGCTACACCTTC	CASSGRNYGYTF	few	-	TRBV25-1	TRBJ1-2
TGCAGTGCTAGAGAGACGGGGCCGAACAATGAGCAGTTCTTC	CSARETGPNNEQFF	-	-	TRBV20-1	TRBJ2-1
TGTGCCAGCAGTTTAGCAGGGCATCAGCCCCAGCATTTT	CASSLAGHQPQHF	many	-	TRBV12-3/TRBV12-4	TRBJ1-5
TGCGCCAGCAGCCTGCTCGTAGGGAAGCTCAATGAGCAGTTCTTC	CASSLLVGKLNEQFF	-	-	TRBV4-1	TRBJ2-1
TGTGCCAGCAGACAGGGCAGCCCCGCTTTCTTT	CASRQGSPAFF	many	-	TRBV12-3/TRBV12-4	TRBJ1-1
TGTGCCAGCAGTCCCAGACAGGGGGACATCCGGCCTTATGGCTACACCTTC	CASSPRQGDIRPYGYTF	many	TRBD1	TRBV12-3/TRBV12-4	TRBJ1-2
TGTGCCAGCAGCTTGGGTCGGGGAAGCAATCAGCCCCAGCATTTT	CASSLGRGSNQPQHF	few	-	TRBV5-4	TRBJ1-5
TGTGCCAGCAGTTTTTGGCCTCAACGGGATACGCAGTATTTT	CASSFWPQRDTQYF	many	-	TRBV27	TRBJ2-3
TGCAGTGCAACTCAGGGGAGCTCCTACAATGAGCAGTTCTTC	CSATQGSSYNEQFF	few	-	TRBV20-1	TRBJ2-1
TGCAGTGCGGGGGACAGGGTCCTATCCTACGAGCAGTACTTC	CSAGDRVLSYEQYF	-	TRBD1	TRBV20-1	TRBJ2-7
TGTGCCAGCAGTTTGAGAGGGGTGTTTGGCGGCTACACCTTC	CASSLRGVFGGYTF	-	-	TRBV12-3/TRBV12-4	TRBJ1-2
TGTGCCAGCAGCTTAGGCAGGGTGAACGAGCAGTACTTC	CASSLGRVNEQYF	-	-	TRBV7-9	TRBJ2-7
TGTGCTAGTGGTTTGGTTGGCGGGAGCCCTTTAGCCAAAAACATTCAGTACTTC	CASGLVGGSPLAKNIQYF	few	TRBD2	TRBV12-5	TRBJ2-4
TGTGCCAGCAGCTTGACAGGGGGGATTACCGGGGAGCTGTTTTTT	CASSLTGGITGELFF	-	TRBD1	TRBV7-3	TRBJ2-2
TGCGCCAGCAGCCCCGGGCCTGGAAACACCATATATTTT	CASSPGPGNTIYF	-	-	TRBV4-3	TRBJ1-3
TGTGCCAGCAGCGTAGCGGGAGGGCCAAATGAGCAGTTCTTC	CASSVAGGPNEQFF	many	TRBD2	TRBV9	TRBJ2-1